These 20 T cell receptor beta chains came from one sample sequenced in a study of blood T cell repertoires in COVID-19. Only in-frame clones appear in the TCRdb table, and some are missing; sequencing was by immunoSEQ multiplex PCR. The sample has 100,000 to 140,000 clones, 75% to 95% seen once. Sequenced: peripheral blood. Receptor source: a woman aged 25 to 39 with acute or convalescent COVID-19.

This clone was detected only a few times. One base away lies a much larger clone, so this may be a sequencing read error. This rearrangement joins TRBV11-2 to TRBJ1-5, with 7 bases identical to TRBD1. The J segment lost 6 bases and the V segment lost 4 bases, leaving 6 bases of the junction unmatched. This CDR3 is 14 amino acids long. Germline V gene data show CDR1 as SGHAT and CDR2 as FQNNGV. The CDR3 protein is CASSSDRVSQPQHF. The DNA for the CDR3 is TGTGCCAGCAGCTCCGACAGGGTGAGTCAGCCCCAGCATTTT.

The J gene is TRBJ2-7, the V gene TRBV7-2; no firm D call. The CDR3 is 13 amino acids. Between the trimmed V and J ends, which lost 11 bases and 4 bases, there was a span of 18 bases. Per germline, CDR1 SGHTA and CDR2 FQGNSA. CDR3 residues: CASGPASLYEQYF. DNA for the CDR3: TGTGCCTCAGGCCCAGCCTCGCTTTACGAGCAGTACTTC.

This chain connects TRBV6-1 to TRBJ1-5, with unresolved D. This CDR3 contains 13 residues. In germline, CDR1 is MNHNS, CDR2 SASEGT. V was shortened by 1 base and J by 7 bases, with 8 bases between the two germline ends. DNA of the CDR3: TGTGCCAGCAGTGAAGTGAGGGCCCAGCCCCAGCATTTT. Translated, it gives CASSEVRAQPQHF.

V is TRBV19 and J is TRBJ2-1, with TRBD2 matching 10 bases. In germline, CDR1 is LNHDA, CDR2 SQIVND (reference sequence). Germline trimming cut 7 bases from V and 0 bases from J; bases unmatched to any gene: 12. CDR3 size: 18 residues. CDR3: CASTQGGPSGSSYNEQFF. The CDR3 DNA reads TGTGCCAGTACCCAAGGAGGGCCTAGCGGGAGCTCCTACAATGAGCAGTTCTTC.

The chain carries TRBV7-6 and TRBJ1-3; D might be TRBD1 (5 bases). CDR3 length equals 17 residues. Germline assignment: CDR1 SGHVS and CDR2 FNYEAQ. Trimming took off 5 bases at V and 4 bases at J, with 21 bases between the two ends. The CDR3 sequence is CASSPQIGQRRGNTIYF. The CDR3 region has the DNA TGTGCCAGCAGCCCTCAGATCGGACAAAGGAGAGGAAACACCATATATTTT.

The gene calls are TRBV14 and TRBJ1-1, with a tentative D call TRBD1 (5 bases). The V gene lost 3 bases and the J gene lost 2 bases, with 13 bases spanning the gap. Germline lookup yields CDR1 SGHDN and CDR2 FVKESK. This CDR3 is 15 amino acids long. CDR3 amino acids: CASSQSGHLNTEAFF. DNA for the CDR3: TGTGCCAGCAGCCAGTCCGGACACCTAAACACTGAAGCTTTCTTT.

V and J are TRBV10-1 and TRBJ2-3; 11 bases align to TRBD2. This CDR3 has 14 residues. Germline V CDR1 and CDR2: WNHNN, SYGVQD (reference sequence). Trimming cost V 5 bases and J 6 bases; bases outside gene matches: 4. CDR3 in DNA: TGCGCCAGCAGTTCTAGCGGGAGGACCGATACGCAGTATTTT. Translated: CASSSSGRTDTQYF.

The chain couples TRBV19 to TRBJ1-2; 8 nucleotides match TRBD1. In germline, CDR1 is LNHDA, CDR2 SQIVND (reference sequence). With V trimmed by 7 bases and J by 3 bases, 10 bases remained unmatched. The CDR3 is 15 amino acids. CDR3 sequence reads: CASNDRGKIDYGYTF. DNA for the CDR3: TGTGCCAGTAATGACAGGGGAAAGATAGACTATGGCTACACCTTC. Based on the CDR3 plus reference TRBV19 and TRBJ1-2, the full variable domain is DGGITQSPKYLFRKEGQNVTLSCEQNLNHDAMYWYRQDPGQGLRLIYYSQIVNDFQKGDIAEGYSVSREKKESFPLTVTSAQKNPTAFYLCASNDRGKIDYGYTFGSGTRLTVV.

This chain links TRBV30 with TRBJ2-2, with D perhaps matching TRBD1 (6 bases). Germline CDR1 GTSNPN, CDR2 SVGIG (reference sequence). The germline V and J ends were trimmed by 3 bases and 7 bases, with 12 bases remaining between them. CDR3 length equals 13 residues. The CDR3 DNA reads TGTGCCTGGAGGCACAGGGTTCACGGGGAGCTGTTTTTT. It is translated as CAWRHRVHGELFF.

The chain's CDR3 is CASSQEVRVDSGNTIYF. The DNA for the CDR3 is TGCGCCAGCAGCCAAGAAGTCAGGGTAGACTCTGGAAACACCATATATTTT. The V gene is TRBV4-3, the J gene TRBJ1-3, with a tentative D call TRBD1 (5 bases). The V and J ends lost 0 bases and 0 bases respectively, with 12 bases between them. The V gene's germline CDR1 is LGHNA and CDR2 YSLEER. The CDR3 contains 17 residues.

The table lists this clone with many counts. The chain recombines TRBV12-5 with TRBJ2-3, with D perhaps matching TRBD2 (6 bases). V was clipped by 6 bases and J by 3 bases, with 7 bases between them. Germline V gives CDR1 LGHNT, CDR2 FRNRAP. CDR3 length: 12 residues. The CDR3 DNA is TGTGCTAGTGGCGGGGGAACAGATACGCAGTATTTT. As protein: CASGGGTDTQYF.

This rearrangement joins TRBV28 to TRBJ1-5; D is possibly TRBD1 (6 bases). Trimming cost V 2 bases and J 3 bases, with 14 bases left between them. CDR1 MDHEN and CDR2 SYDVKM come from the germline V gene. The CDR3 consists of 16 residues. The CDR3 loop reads CASSLSSGEYNQPQHF. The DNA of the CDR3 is TGTGCCAGCAGTTTAAGTTCAGGGGAGTACAATCAGCCCCAGCATTTT.

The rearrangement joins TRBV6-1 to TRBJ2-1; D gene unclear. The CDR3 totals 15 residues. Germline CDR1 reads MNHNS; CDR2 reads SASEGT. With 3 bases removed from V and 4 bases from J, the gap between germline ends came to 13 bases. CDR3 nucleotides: TGTGCCAGCAGTGATGTCAGTCCCTCTTACAATGAGCAGTTCTTC. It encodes CASSDVSPSYNEQFF.

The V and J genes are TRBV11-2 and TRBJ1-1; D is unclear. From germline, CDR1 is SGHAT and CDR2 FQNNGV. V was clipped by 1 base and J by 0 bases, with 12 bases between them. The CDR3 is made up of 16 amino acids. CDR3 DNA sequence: TGTGCCAGCAGCTTAGCGGCGGCTCGCATGAACACTGAAGCTTTCTTT. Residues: CASSLAAARMNTEAFF.

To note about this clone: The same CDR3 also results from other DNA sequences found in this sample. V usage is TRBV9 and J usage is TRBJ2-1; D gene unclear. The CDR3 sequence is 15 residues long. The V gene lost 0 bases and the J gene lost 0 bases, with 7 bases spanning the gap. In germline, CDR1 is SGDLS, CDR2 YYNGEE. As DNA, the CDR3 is TGTGCCAGCAGCGTAGAAGATAGCTCCTACAATGAGCAGTTCTTC. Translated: CASSVEDSSYNEQFF.

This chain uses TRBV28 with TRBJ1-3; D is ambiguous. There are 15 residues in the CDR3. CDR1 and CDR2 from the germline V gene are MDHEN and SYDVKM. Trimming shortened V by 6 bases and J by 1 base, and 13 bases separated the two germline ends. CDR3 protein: CASSLTQDSGNTIYF. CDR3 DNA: TGTGCCAGCAGCTTGACCCAGGATTCTGGAAACACCATATATTTT.

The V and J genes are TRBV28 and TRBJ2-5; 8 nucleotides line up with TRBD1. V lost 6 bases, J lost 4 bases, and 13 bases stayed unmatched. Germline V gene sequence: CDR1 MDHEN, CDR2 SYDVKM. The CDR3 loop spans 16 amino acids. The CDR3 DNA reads TGTGCCAGCAGCATAATCACAGGGGGAAATCGAGAGACCCAGTACTTC. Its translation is CASSIITGGNRETQYF.

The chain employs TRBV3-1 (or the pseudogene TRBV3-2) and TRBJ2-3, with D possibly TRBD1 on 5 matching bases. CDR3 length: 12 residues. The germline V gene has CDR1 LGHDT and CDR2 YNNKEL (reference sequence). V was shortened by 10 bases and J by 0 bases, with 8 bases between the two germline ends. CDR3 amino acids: CATRQSTDTQYF. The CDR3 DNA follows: TGTGCCACCAGACAGAGCACAGATACGCAGTATTTT.

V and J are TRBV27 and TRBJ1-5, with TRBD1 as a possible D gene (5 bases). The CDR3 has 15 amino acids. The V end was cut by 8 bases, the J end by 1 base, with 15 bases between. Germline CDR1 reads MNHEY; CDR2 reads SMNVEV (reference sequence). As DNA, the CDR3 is TGTGCCAGCCATGTTGGCGGACACAGCAATCAGCCCCAGCATTTT. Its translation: CASHVGGHSNQPQHF.

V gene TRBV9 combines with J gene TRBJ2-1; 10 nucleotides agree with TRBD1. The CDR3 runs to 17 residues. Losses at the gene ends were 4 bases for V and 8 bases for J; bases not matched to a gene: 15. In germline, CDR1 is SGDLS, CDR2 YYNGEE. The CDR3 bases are TGTGCCAGCAGCACCCATAGGAGGACAGGGGGATCTTATGAGCAGTTCTTC. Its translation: CASSTHRRTGGSYEQFF.